These T cell receptor beta chains were read from a single sample in a study of blood T cell repertoires in COVID-19. Using immunoSEQ multiplex PCR, the repertoire was profiled, and TCRdb retains in-frame clones only, with some absent. The data hold about 210,000 clones, with about four fifths observed a single time. The sequenced sample was peripheral blood. The receptors were gathered from a woman aged 40-49 years with acute or convalescent COVID-19. The CDR3 runs from the conserved cysteine through the conserved F or W. Each record gives: CDR3 protein, V gene, clone size. Expanded clones get a size class; other rows say once, few or many, or leave the size out.

CASRPRWPQETQYF,TRBV11-1,NA
CASSLGLVNEQFF,TRBV7-9,NA
CASSRQGQNYGYTF,TRBV18,NA
CASSESWTGGKLFF,TRBV2,NA
CSASLTASYGYTF,TRBV29-1,NA
CASSPSWQVGNTEAFF,TRBV18,NA
CASTGTGEQPQHF,TRBV19,NA
CASSQDQGREFYEQYF,TRBV4-1,NA
CASSLGDRQGRDEQYF,TRBV11-2,NA
CASSIYQGTGELFF,TRBV19,NA
CASSIPANNQPQHF,TRBV19,few
CASSLGEGLEQYF,TRBV7-7,NA
CASSQDRVMIGEKLFF,TRBV2,NA
CASSTTGSDQPQHF,TRBV19,NA
CAISLEPQETQYF,TRBV10-3,NA
CASSQEFAGQGLNKNIQYF,TRBV4-1,NA
CASSQESVSNTGELFF,TRBV3-1/TRBV3-2,once
CASSIDRDRRPEAFF,TRBV19,NA
CASTFYTEAFF,TRBV12-3/TRBV12-4,NA
CASSLGASGNTDTQYF,TRBV27,NA
CASSLSSYEQYF,TRBV6-2/TRBV6-3,NA
CASSQATSGGSYEQYF,TRBV4-3,NA
CASTKRGGGFTDTQYF,TRBV9,NA
CASSRQASGQFF,TRBV7-9,once
CATSTEGQGRVNEQFF,TRBV15,NA
CASSPLLAGVGNEQFF,TRBV18,NA
CASSDRNSPLHF,TRBV6-4,NA
CASSMRQINTGELFF,TRBV19,NA
CASRGQGGADTQYF,TRBV19,NA
CARIKGNYEQYF,TRBV21-1,NA
CATSRMASQDYGYTF,TRBV15,NA
CASSRDRAGYGYTF,TRBV6-5,NA
CAWSVPEDRVRGQYF,TRBV30,NA
CASSAGTYTYNEQFF,TRBV13,NA
CASSGTRPTGPNSPLHF,TRBV6-2/TRBV6-3,once
CASSSGYGYTF,TRBV7-8,NA
CASGLVLSPGSGSSYEQYF,TRBV12-5,NA
CASSRGTGTYGYTF,TRBV5-6,NA
CASSQERLLSSYNEQFF,TRBV4-3,NA
CAWRPAVILNTEAFF,TRBV30,NA
CASSYGPTGEGEKLFF,TRBV6-6,NA
CASSLTRTGGLQETQYF,TRBV5-1,NA
CASSLVRYNEQFF,TRBV7-2,NA
CASNGDTEAFF,TRBV2,NA
CATSSTAALQPVF,TRBV24-1,NA
CASSIRGRGWSVGELFF,TRBV19,NA
CASSLGLAGSYNEQFF,TRBV7-9,NA
CATSRDATGYSGNTIYF,TRBV15,NA
CARLATDTQYF,TRBV5-1,NA
CASSPSSGPEQFF,TRBV7-3,NA
CASSLFLETVVYGYTF,TRBV11-2,NA
CASSLRGGPGGTQYF,TRBV6-6,few
CASSFQGYEQFF,TRBV5-6,NA
CSASGAGWFGETQYF,TRBV20-1,NA
CASRLEFYEQYF,TRBV2,few
CACRAREDSPLHF,TRBV6-5,NA
CSVEFSPRSNTEAFF,TRBV29-1,NA
CASRLGGVTGELFF,TRBV5-1,NA